The 31 T cell receptor beta chains below all came from one sample that was sequenced in a study of early T cells in non-severe SARS-CoV-2 infection. MiXCR, applied by TCRdb to the 5' RACE reads, yields one record per CDR3 protein. The profile shows some 91,000 distinct CDR3 sequences, roughly 13% of them singletons. The source material was whole blood. The receptors shown here come from an adult who was a healthcare worker with PCR-confirmed SARS-CoV-2 infection or an uninfected control (not recorded which).

This clonotype was counted a few times. CDR3: CASSIPRPGTGTYEQYF. CDR3 DNA: TGTGCCAGCAGCATCCCCAGGCCCGGGACAGGGACGTACGAGCAGTACTTC. This chain uses TRBV21-1 with TRBJ2-7; the DNA was not used to check the table's D call, TRBD1. TRBV21-1 counts as a pseudogene. The CDR3 extends over 17 amino acids.

This clonotype showed up many times. The genes are TRBV7-9 and TRBJ2-7; no firm D call. CDR1 and CDR2 from the germline V gene are SEHNR and FQNEAQ (reference sequence). V lost 1 base, J lost 6 bases, and 13 bases lay in between. CDR3 length: 14 residues. The CDR3 here is CASSLVNSQGEQYF. CDR3 DNA: TGTGCCAGCAGCTTAGTGAACAGTCAAGGCGAGCAGTACTTC.

The rearrangement links TRBV9 to TRBJ1-2; D is unclear. CDR3 length: 14 amino acids. Germline V CDR1 and CDR2: SGDLS, YYNGEE. The ends were cut back, 2 bases at V and 3 bases at J, with 11 bases in the middle. The CDR3 coding sequence is TGTGCCAGCAGCGTCCCAGGAGAATACTATGGCTACACCTTC. This sequence encodes CASSVPGEYYGYTF.

This clonotype was detected a few times. V and J are TRBV4-1 and TRBJ2-2; D is unclear. V lost 0 bases to trimming and J lost 1 base, with 3 bases between them. The CDR3 sequence is 14 residues long. The germline V gene encodes CDR1 MGHRA and CDR2 YSYEKL. The CDR3 is CASSQDRNTGELFF. The DNA for the CDR3 is TGCGCCAGCAGCCAAGACAGGAACACCGGGGAGCTGTTTTTT.

The V and J genes are TRBV7-2 and TRBJ1-5; D unclear. The germline CDR1 and CDR2 sequences are SGHTA and FQGNSA. The V gene lost 4 bases and the J gene lost 0 bases, with 4 bases spanning the gap. The CDR3 extends over 13 amino acids. This CDR3 is CASSYNSNQPQHF. CDR3 nucleotide sequence: TGTGCCAGCAGCTATAATAGCAATCAGCCCCAGCATTTT.

This clonotype appeared a few times. CDR3 in DNA: TGTGCCAGCAGCTCTCCTTCTAGCGGGGGGATGGAGGATACGCAGTATTTT. This gives the protein CASSSPSSGGMEDTQYF. This rearrangement joins TRBV11-3 to TRBJ2-3; TRBD2 matches 11 bases. J gave up 6 bases and V 4 bases, and 12 bases lay outside the gene matches. This CDR3 spans 17 amino acids. Germline V gene data show CDR1 as SGHNT and CDR2 as YENEEA.

This clonotype has more than one count but fewer than ten. The chain uses TRBV20-1 and TRBJ1-3; D gene uncertain. Germline-derived CDR1 and CDR2 are DFQATT and SNEGSKA (reference sequence). CDR3 length: 12 amino acids. V was cut by 6 bases and J by 0 bases, with 6 bases left in between. The CDR3 spells CSAQYSGNTIYF. The DNA of the CDR3 is TGCAGTGCCCAGTACTCTGGAAACACCATATATTTT.

This clonotype was observed a handful of times. The rearrangement uses TRBV19 and TRBJ1-1, with D uncertain. Per the germline V gene, CDR1 is LNHDA and CDR2 is SQIVND (reference sequence). Deletions cut 8 bases from V and 11 bases from J, with 18 bases between. This CDR3 contains 12 residues. Here the CDR3 DNA reads TGTGCCAGTGTCTACCGTCCGGGATCGGCTTTCTTT. It specifies CASVYRPGSAFF.

This clonotype was counted ten times or more. The V and J genes are TRBV4-1 and TRBJ1-2; D perhaps matches TRBD1 (5 bases). The germline CDR1 and CDR2 sequences are MGHRA and YSYEKL. Trimming shortened V by 3 bases and J by 6 bases, and 14 bases separated the two germline ends. The CDR3 has 14 amino acids. CDR3: CASSHPEGTDGYTF. CDR3 DNA: TGCGCCAGCAGCCACCCCGAGGGGACTGATGGCTACACCTTC.

This clonotype was observed at least ten times. J is TRBJ1-1 and V is TRBV28, with D maybe TRBD1 (5 bases). The CDR3 covers 15 residues. The ends were cut back, 3 bases at V and 6 bases at J, with 17 bases in the middle. CDR1 is MDHEN and CDR2 is SYDVKM in the germline V gene. In DNA, the CDR3 is TGTGCCAGCAGTTTCAACGCAGGGAGGAGCGCTGAAGCTTTCTTT. As protein: CASSFNAGRSAEAFF.

CDR3 sequence reads: CASRDGSETQYF. The CDR3 DNA follows: TGTGCCAGCAGGGACGGGTCAGAGACCCAGTACTTC. The genes are TRBV28 and TRBJ2-5; D is undetermined. This CDR3 spans 12 amino acids. Germline lookup yields CDR1 MDHEN and CDR2 SYDVKM. V dropped 6 bases and J dropped 4 bases, with 9 bases sitting between them.

This chain connects TRBV20-1 to TRBJ2-3; D may be TRBD2 (6 bases). The CDR3 contains 14 residues. CDR1 and CDR2 (germline): DFQATT, SNEGSKA (reference sequence). V was shortened by 0 bases and J by 1 base, with 8 bases between the two germline ends. This chain's CDR3 is CSAREGGGTDTQYF. In DNA form, the CDR3 reads TGCAGTGCTAGAGAGGGCGGGGGCACAGATACGCAGTATTTT.

The chain couples TRBV3-1 to TRBJ1-1; D perhaps matches TRBD1 (5 bases). CDR3 length equals 14 residues. The germline CDR1 and CDR2 sequences are LGHDT and YNNKEL (reference sequence). Trimming took off 4 bases at V and 5 bases at J, with 14 bases between the two ends. CDR3 coding DNA: TGTGCCAGCAGCCCGGGGGGGGGAAGGACTGAAGCTTTCTTT. Translated: CASSPGGGRTEAFF.

The sample holds many counts of this clonotype. The gene calls are TRBV6-5 and TRBJ1-1; D may be TRBD1 (6 bases). Germline V lookup: CDR1 MNHEY, CDR2 SVGAGI. The V gene lost 7 bases and the J gene lost 7 bases, with 13 bases spanning the gap. The CDR3 extends over 12 amino acids. Written as DNA, the CDR3 is TGTGCCAGCATCAACGTAGGGGGTGAAGCTTTCTTT. Its translation is CASINVGGEAFF.

This clonotype was detected many times. The chain uses TRBV12-3 or TRBV12-4 and TRBJ1-3; D not certain. The CDR3 has 13 amino acids. V lost 5 bases to trimming and J lost 1 base, with 6 bases between them. The CDR3 DNA reads as TGTGCCAGCAGTGGGGATTCTGGAAACACCATATATTTT. This translates into CASSGDSGNTIYF.

The chain links TRBV7-2 to TRBJ2-5; D is perhaps TRBD1 or TRBD2 (5 bases each). Germline V lookup: CDR1 SGHTA, CDR2 FQGNSA. Trimming took off 3 bases at V and 0 bases at J, with 14 bases between the two ends. The CDR3 is 16 amino acids. CDR3 DNA sequence: TGTGCCAGCAGCTTCCGCCGGGGCACGAACCAAGAGACCCAGTACTTC. This gives the protein CASSFRRGTNQETQYF.

This clonotype was picked up a small number of times. The V and J genes are TRBV28 and TRBJ2-5, with D perhaps matching TRBD2 (5 bases). CDR1 and CDR2 (germline): MDHEN, SYDVKM. Between the trimmed V and J ends, which lost 2 bases and 5 bases, there was a span of 12 bases. There are 14 residues in the CDR3. In nucleotides, the CDR3 is TGTGCCAGCAGTTTAGATAGAAGGAGGGAGACCCAGTACTTC. This encodes CASSLDRRRETQYF.

The chain recombines TRBV7-4 with TRBJ1-5; D perhaps matches TRBD1 (6 bases). Trimming stripped 5 bases from V and 2 bases from J, with 31 bases between. Per germline, CDR1 SGHVT and CDR2 SQSDAQ. This CDR3 has 21 amino acids. In DNA, the CDR3 is TGTGCCAGCAGCCACCCATATCCAACAGGGAGCGGTAGGATTTGCAATCAGCCCCAGCATTTT. Its translation: CASSHPYPTGSGRICNQPQHF.

This clonotype appeared a few times. The chain links TRBV3-1 to TRBJ2-7; D is unresolved. Germline assignment: CDR1 LGHDT and CDR2 YNNKEL (reference sequence). Trimming pared 0 bases from V and 1 base from J, leaving 19 bases between. The CDR3 loop spans 18 amino acids. CDR3: CASSQEARRATPSYEQYF. Written as DNA, the CDR3 is TGTGCCAGCAGCCAAGAGGCAAGGCGAGCGACACCGTCCTACGAGCAGTACTTC.

Ten or more counts support this clonotype. The rearrangement joins TRBV24-1 to TRBJ1-5; 9 bases align to TRBD1. The CDR3 has 14 residues. CDR1 KGHDR and CDR2 SFDVKD come from the germline V gene. V shed 4 bases, J shed 9 bases, and the junction held 6 bases outside the gene matches. This CDR3 reads CATSEPGGQGPQHF. CDR3 coding DNA: TGTGCCACCAGTGAGCCAGGGGGACAGGGGCCCCAGCATTTT.

This chain uses TRBV9 with TRBJ2-7; 8 bases match TRBD1. The germline CDR1 and CDR2 sequences are SGDLS and YYNGEE. The CDR3 is made up of 14 amino acids. The trim removed 3 bases at V and 1 base at J, leaving 3 bases unmatched. This CDR3 reads CASSGGQGSYEQYF. CDR3 bases: TGTGCCAGCAGCGGAGGACAGGGATCCTACGAGCAGTACTTC. Full variable domain (outside the CDR3, taken from reference TRBV9 and TRBJ2-7): DSGVTQTPKHLITATGQRVTLRCSPRSGDLSVYWYQQSLDQGLQFLIQYYNGEERAKGNILERFSAQQFPDLHSELNLSSLELGDSALYFCASSGGQGSYEQYFGPGTRLTVT.

The rearrangement uses TRBV29-1 and TRBJ1-5, with no clear D. V shed 4 bases and J shed 6 bases, with 13 bases lying between them. This CDR3 has 13 residues. The germline CDR1 and CDR2 sequences are SQVTM and ANQGSEA. CDR3 in DNA: TGCAGCGTTGTATGGACCCTAGGTCAGCCCCAGCATTTT. This translates into CSVVWTLGQPQHF.

The table lists this clonotype with many counts. The genes are TRBV5-1 and TRBJ1-6; 8 bases fit TRBD1. CDR1 and CDR2 from the germline V gene are SGHRS and YFSETQ. The CDR3 has 15 residues. Trimming cost V 4 bases and J 0 bases; bases outside gene matches: 0. In DNA form, the CDR3 reads TGCGCCAGCAGCACAGGGGGCTCCTATAATTCACCCCTCCACTTT. Translating gives CASSTGGSYNSPLHF.

The chain joins TRBV29-1 to TRBJ2-7; a weak D match, TRBD1 (5 bases). Trimming shortened V by 3 bases and J by 4 bases, and 25 bases separated the two germline ends. This CDR3 is built from 17 residues. From germline, CDR1 is SQVTM and CDR2 ANQGSEA. In nucleotides, the CDR3 is TGCAGCGTTGAGCCCAAGATTCGACGACAGACCCATTACGAGCAGTACTTC. Translation: CSVEPKIRRQTHYEQYF.

In regard to this clonotype: A much larger clone lies one base from this, so it may be a read error. The chain is built from TRBV20-1 and TRBJ1-4; D remains unclear. CDR1 DFQATT and CDR2 SNEGSKA come from the germline V gene (reference sequence). This CDR3 comprises 12 residues. Trimming removed 7 bases at V and 4 bases at J, with 10 bases between. CDR3 DNA sequence: TGCAGTGACCGGGCCTATAATGAAAAACTGTTTTTT. This codes for CSDRAYNEKLFF.

V gene TRBV27 combines with J gene TRBJ1-6; D unresolved. This CDR3 is 14 amino acids long. From germline, CDR1 is MNHEY and CDR2 SMNVEV (reference sequence). V dropped 3 bases and J dropped 10 bases, with 13 bases sitting between them. CDR3 amino acids: CASSFRAGWSPLHF. Here the CDR3 DNA reads TGTGCCAGCAGTTTTCGGGCAGGTTGGTCACCCCTCCACTTT.

In DNA form, the CDR3 reads TGTGCCAGCAGTTTATGGGGGGCTGATGGAAACACCATATATTTT. Translated: CASSLWGADGNTIYF. The V call is TRBV12-3 or TRBV12-4, the J call TRBJ1-3; maybe TRBD1 (6 bases). The CDR3 is 15 amino acids. The ends were cut back, 2 bases at V and 3 bases at J, with 11 bases in the middle.

Only a few counts were recorded for this clonotype. V is TRBV7-6 and J is TRBJ1-6, with D maybe TRBD1 (5 bases). V shed 5 bases and J shed 4 bases, with 12 bases lying between them. The CDR3 runs to 15 residues. The V gene's germline CDR1 is SGHVS and CDR2 FNYEAQ. This chain's CDR3 is CASSLMTDYNSPLHF. CDR3 nucleotide sequence: TGTGCCAGCAGCCTCATGACAGATTATAATTCACCCCTCCACTTT.

This clonotype was observed many times. This chain uses TRBV12-3 or TRBV12-4 with TRBJ2-7; possibly TRBD1 or TRBD2 for D (6 bases each). The V and J ends lost 6 bases and 3 bases respectively, with 18 bases between them. The CDR3 is made up of 15 amino acids. The CDR3 loop reads CASSLRQAGFYEQYF. DNA for the CDR3: TGTGCCAGCAGCCTGAGACAGGCGGGATTCTACGAGCAGTACTTC.

This clonotype was counted ten times or more. V is TRBV9 and J is TRBJ2-1; 10 bases are shared with TRBD1. Trimming removed 4 bases from V and 7 bases from J; junction bases left unmatched: 5. CDR3 length equals 14 residues. Per germline, CDR1 SGDLS and CDR2 YYNGEE. CDR3 region: CASSQTGGGNEQFF. DNA for the CDR3: TGTGCCAGCAGCCAGACAGGGGGCGGGAATGAGCAGTTCTTC.

This clonotype was seen ten or more times. This chain connects TRBV4-1 to TRBJ2-7; 9 bases agree with TRBD1. The germline gives CDR1 MGHRA, CDR2 YSYEKL. The CDR3 sequence is 15 residues long. The V and J ends lost 1 base and 0 bases, in that order; junction bases with no gene match: 1. The CDR3: CASSQGDRVSYEQYF. The CDR3 nucleotides are TGCGCCAGCAGCCAAGGGGACAGGGTCTCCTACGAGCAGTACTTC.